This T cell receptor (beta chain) was identified during a study of T cells in Graves' hyperthyroidism and ophthalmopathy. Template material for amplifying TCR beta CDR3 regions consisted of RNA transcripts. Initially, a first-round RT-PCR of the TCR CDR3 employed the HTBI primer set. One entry per CDR3 protein results from TCRdb running MiXCR on the multiplex PCR reads. The repertoire consists of more than 250,000 distinct CDR3 sequences, with around 15% occurring once and the leading ten covering over 30%. Participants, patients aged 18 to 65, had newly diagnosed hyperthyroidism with a duration under 2 months. An approximately 9.8 ml volume of fresh peripheral blood provided the PBMCs. There are many counts of this clonotype. The sequencing input was blood. The sequence derives from a woman between 45 and 60 years old with Graves' hyperthyroidism that later progressed to Graves' ophthalmopathy.

CDR3 bases: TGTGCCAGCAGCTTGTTGGGGGGGAGCTCCTACAATGAGCAGTTCTTC. Translating gives CASSLLGGSSYNEQFF. This chain links TRBV5-5 with TRBJ2-1; 7 positions agree with TRBD2. Trimming took 1 base from V and 0 from J; bases not matched to a gene: 4. The CDR3 extends over 16 amino acids. Germline CDR1 SGHKS, CDR2 YYEKEE (reference sequence).